The 23 T cell receptor beta chains below all came from one sample that was sequenced in a study of PD-1 blockade in classical Hodgkin lymphoma. Each patient's relapse followed autologous stem cell transplantation, and brentuximab vedotin exposure varied. The repertoire was sequenced with immunoSEQ multiplex PCR; TCRdb's copy has only in-frame clones and lacks some. The data contain roughly 140,000 clones, 78% of them singletons. The sample in question was peripheral blood mononuclear cells (PBMCs), obtained before the second cycle of nivolumab. Receptor source: a human donor with classical Hodgkin lymphoma.

The genes are TRBV4-2 and TRBJ1-3, with TRBD1 matching 9 bases. The CDR3 totals 17 residues. Germline trimming cut 0 bases from V and 3 bases from J; bases unmatched to any gene: 6. Germline CDR1 is LGHNA and CDR2 is YNFKEQ. CDR3 in DNA: TGTGCCAGCAGCCAAGAATTGGGACAGGGAGGTGGAAACACCATATATTTT. Protein product: CASSQELGQGGGNTIYF.

CDR3 nucleotide sequence: TGTGCCAGCAGCTTAGTACCCAGCGGGGGTAGGAAGACCCAGTACTTC. As protein: CASSLVPSGGRKTQYF. V usage is TRBV7-8 and J usage is TRBJ2-5; 8 bases are shared with TRBD2. CDR3 length: 16 amino acids. Germline trimming cut 1 base from V and 6 bases from J; bases unmatched to any gene: 10. Germline loops: CDR1 SGHVS, CDR2 FQNEAQ.

This chain joins TRBV7-9 and TRBJ1-1; 9 nucleotides line up with TRBD1. The CDR3 is 14 amino acids. Germline assignment: CDR1 SEHNR and CDR2 FQNEAQ (reference sequence). V dropped 10 bases and J dropped 5; count of bases not matched to a gene: 11. In nucleotides, the CDR3 is TGTGCCACGCTTGGGACAGGGATTGGTACTGAAGCTTTCTTT. Amino acid sequence: CATLGTGIGTEAFF. Together with reference TRBV7-9 and TRBJ1-1, the CDR3 gives the full variable domain: DTGVSQNPRHKITKRGQNVTFRCDPISEHNRLYWYRQTLGQGPEFLTYFQNEAQLEKSRLLSDRFSAERPKGSFSTLEIQRTEQGDSAMYLCATLGTGIGTEAFFGQGTRLTVV.

The chain links TRBV5-1 to TRBJ2-5; the match to TRBD1 covers 8 bases. With 3 bases clipped from V and 5 bases from J, the junction kept 9 bases outside the gene matches. Germline-derived CDR1 and CDR2 are SGHRS and YFSETQ. The CDR3 covers 15 residues. The CDR3 nucleotides are TGCGCCAGCAGCTCCATTCAGGGGGCGTCGGAGACCCAGTACTTC. Translating it yields CASSSIQGASETQYF.

J is TRBJ2-3 and V is TRBV6-6, with 7 positions matching TRBD1. CDR3 length equals 15 residues. CDR1 MNHNY and CDR2 SVGAGI come from the germline V gene (reference sequence). The V segment lost 6 bases and the J segment 0 bases; nucleotides outside the gene matches: 6. The DNA of the CDR3 is TGTGCCAGCAGAGCTCGACAGGGAAGCACAGATACGCAGTATTTT. As protein: CASRARQGSTDTQYF.

This rearrangement joins TRBV6-6 to TRBJ2-5; D is undetermined. Germline assignment: CDR1 MNHNY and CDR2 SVGAGI (reference sequence). V lost 5 bases to trimming and J lost 6 bases, with 10 bases between them. This CDR3 region has 12 residues. The CDR3 nucleotides are TGTGCCAGCAGTCAGACAACTCAGACCCAGTACTTC. Translation gives CASSQTTQTQYF.

The rearrangement uses TRBV11-2 and TRBJ2-3; tentatively, D is TRBD2 (5 bases). The CDR3 sequence is 17 residues long. Trimming took off 5 bases at V and 0 bases at J, with 18 bases between the two ends. Germline values: CDR1 SGHAT, CDR2 FQNNGV. DNA of the CDR3: TGTGCCAGCAGCCCGCCTTTGGCCCTAGCAAGCACAGATACGCAGTATTTT. Translated, it gives CASSPPLALASTDTQYF.

The chain is built from TRBV7-3 and TRBJ1-1; no firm D call. V lost 3 bases to trimming and J lost 1 base, with 6 bases between them. CDR3 length equals 13 residues. Germline V gives CDR1 SGHTA, CDR2 FQGTGA. CDR3 DNA sequence: TGTGCCAGCAGCTTCTTGGAGAACACTGAAGCTTTCTTT. Translation gives CASSFLENTEAFF.

The genes are TRBV13 and TRBJ2-5; weak D call: TRBD1 (6 bases). V was pared by 0 bases and J by 2 bases, with 13 bases between. Per germline, CDR1 PRHDT and CDR2 FYEKMQ (reference sequence). The CDR3 is made up of 16 amino acids. The CDR3: CASSLGEGDGQETQYF. CDR3 bases: TGTGCCAGCAGCTTAGGCGAGGGGGACGGTCAAGAGACCCAGTACTTC.

Ten or more counts support this clone. The CDR3 here is CASSGQANYGYTF. The CDR3 coding sequence is TGTGCCAGCAGTGGACAGGCAAACTATGGCTACACCTTC. The chain employs TRBV2 and TRBJ1-2; TRBD1 might be the D (6 bases). The CDR3 contains 13 residues. The germline V and J ends were trimmed by 4 bases and 2 bases, with 8 bases remaining between them. The V gene's germline CDR1 is SNHLY and CDR2 FYNNEI.

The chain employs TRBV19 and TRBJ1-5; tentative D call: TRBD1 (5 bases). Trimming took off 2 bases at V and 5 bases at J, with 16 bases between the two ends. Per the germline V gene, CDR1 is LNHDA and CDR2 is SQIVND (reference sequence). CDR3 length equals 16 residues. The DNA for the CDR3 is TGTGCCAGTAGTATAATGGCAGGGACTCACGATCAGCCCCAGCATTTT. Translation: CASSIMAGTHDQPQHF. Supplemented by reference TRBV19 and TRBJ1-5, the full variable domain reads DGGITQSPKYLFRKEGQNVTLSCEQNLNHDAMYWYRQDPGQGLRLIYYSQIVNDFQKGDIAEGYSVSREKKESFPLTVTSAQKNPTAFYLCASSIMAGTHDQPQHFGDGTRLSIL.

This chain links TRBV5-1 with TRBJ2-2; possibly TRBD1 for D (5 bases). V lost 4 bases to trimming and J lost 3 bases, with 13 bases between them. The germline gives CDR1 SGHRS, CDR2 YFSETQ. This CDR3 comprises 15 residues. DNA for the CDR3: TGCGCCAGCAGCCTCACATCAGGGTACACCGGGGAGCTGTTTTTT. Protein product: CASSLTSGYTGELFF. Complete variable domain (other parts from reference TRBV5-1 and TRBJ2-2): KAGVTQTPRYLIKTRGQQVTLSCSPISGHRSVSWYQQTPGQGLQFLFEYFSETQRNKGNFPGRFSGRQFSNSRSEMNVSTLELGDSALYLCASSLTSGYTGELFFGEGSRLTVL.

This chain links TRBV19 with TRBJ1-2; 9 bases line up with TRBD1. Germline CDR1 LNHDA, CDR2 SQIVND (reference sequence). This CDR3 has 16 amino acids. The V and J ends lost 3 bases and 5 bases, in that order; junction bases with no gene match: 10. The CDR3 loop is CASSILPGTGTYGYTF. DNA for the CDR3: TGTGCCAGTAGTATCCTCCCCGGGACAGGGACTTATGGCTACACCTTC.

This chain links TRBV6-6 with TRBJ1-2; D remains ambiguous. The CDR3 runs to 13 residues. V shed 7 bases and J shed 1 base, with 10 bases lying between them. The germline V gene has CDR1 MNHNY and CDR2 SVGAGI (reference sequence). CDR3 protein: CASISSLNYGYTF. CDR3 coding DNA: TGTGCCAGCATATCCAGCCTTAACTATGGCTACACCTTC.

In regard to this clone: At one of its ends the junction is not consistent with the germline gene, which may arise from a read error. This chain uses TRBV2 with TRBJ2-7, with D unresolved. The germline gives CDR1 SNHLY, CDR2 FYNNEI. There are 13 residues in the CDR3. In DNA, the CDR3 is TGTGCCAGCAGTTCTTACCCGTACCGCGAGCCGTACTTC. This gives the protein CASSSYPYREPYF.

About this clone itself: This may be a read error, as it is one base from a much larger clone. The sample contains more than one DNA sequence encoding this CDR3. The chain joins TRBV19 to TRBJ1-2; TRBD1 aligns across 10 bases. J gave up 4 bases and V 9 bases, and 8 bases lay outside the gene matches. This CDR3 has 14 amino acids. The V gene's germline CDR1 is LNHDA and CDR2 SQIVND (reference sequence). The chain's CDR3 is CASGPTGGSYGYTF. The CDR3 nucleotides read TGTGCCAGCGGGCCGACAGGGGGCAGCTATGGCTACACCTTC. The whole variable domain, remainder taken from reference TRBV19 and TRBJ1-2, is DGGITQSPKYLFRKEGQNVTLSCEQNLNHDAMYWYRQDPGQGLRLIYYSQIVNDFQKGDIAEGYSVSREKKESFPLTVTSAQKNPTAFYLCASGPTGGSYGYTFGSGTRLTVV.

The chain is built from TRBV6-5 and TRBJ1-3; D is undetermined. The CDR3 runs to 13 residues. V was pared by 6 bases and J by 4 bases, with 10 bases between. Germline CDR1 and CDR2: MNHEY and SVGAGI. CDR3 region: CASSPVAGNTIYF. The CDR3 DNA is TGTGCCAGCAGCCCGGTTGCAGGAAACACCATATATTTT.

The J gene is TRBJ1-2, the V gene TRBV27; weak D call: TRBD1 (5 bases). Germline CDR1 reads MNHEY; CDR2 reads SMNVEV (reference sequence). The ends were cut back, 4 bases at V and 4 bases at J, with 13 bases in the middle. The CDR3 loop spans 14 amino acids. In DNA form, the CDR3 reads TGTGCCAGCAGTTCAAGACAGCGGGGCTATGGCTACACCTTC. It encodes CASSSRQRGYGYTF.

The V call is TRBV6-1, the J call TRBJ1-1; tentative D call: TRBD1 (6 bases). Deletions cut 8 bases from V and 11 bases from J, with 15 bases between. The CDR3 extends over 11 amino acids. Germline values: CDR1 MNHNS, CDR2 SASEGT. CDR3 bases: TGTGCCAGCCTTGGGGGGGCGCGGGCTTTCTTT. As protein: CASLGGARAFF.

The chain links TRBV7-2 to TRBJ1-2; D ambiguous. The CDR3 is made up of 13 amino acids. Trimming removed 5 bases from V and 4 bases from J, with 11 bases in between. CDR1 is SGHTA and CDR2 is FQGNSA in the germline V gene. CDR3 residues: CASSSPVGYGYTF. DNA of the CDR3: TGTGCCAGCAGCAGTCCCGTAGGCTATGGCTACACCTTC.

This chain joins TRBV6-5 and TRBJ1-5; D gene ambiguous. Between the trimmed V and J ends, which lost 7 bases and 4 bases, there was a span of 11 bases. The CDR3 sequence is 13 residues long. Germline V gene data show CDR1 as MNHEY and CDR2 as SVGAGI. In DNA form, the CDR3 reads TGTGCCAGCACCATCGGACGGAATCAGCCCCAGCATTTT. This translates into CASTIGRNQPQHF.

This sequence joins TRBV6-5 and TRBJ2-3; TRBD2 is a possible D gene (5 bases). The ends were cut back, 7 bases at V and 5 bases at J, with 16 bases in the middle. The CDR3 totals 14 residues. Germline assignment: CDR1 MNHEY and CDR2 SVGAGI. The CDR3 is CASIGGLQRDTQYF. Written as DNA, the CDR3 is TGTGCCAGCATAGGAGGCTTGCAGAGAGATACGCAGTATTTT.

V is TRBV2 and J is TRBJ1-1; weak D call: TRBD1 (6 bases). The CDR3 runs 14 residues. The germline V gene has CDR1 SNHLY and CDR2 FYNNEI. V lost 3 bases to trimming and J lost 2 bases, with 10 bases between them. CDR3 residues: CASSDLGHNTEAFF. The CDR3 DNA reads TGTGCCAGCAGTGACCTGGGACATAACACTGAAGCTTTCTTT.